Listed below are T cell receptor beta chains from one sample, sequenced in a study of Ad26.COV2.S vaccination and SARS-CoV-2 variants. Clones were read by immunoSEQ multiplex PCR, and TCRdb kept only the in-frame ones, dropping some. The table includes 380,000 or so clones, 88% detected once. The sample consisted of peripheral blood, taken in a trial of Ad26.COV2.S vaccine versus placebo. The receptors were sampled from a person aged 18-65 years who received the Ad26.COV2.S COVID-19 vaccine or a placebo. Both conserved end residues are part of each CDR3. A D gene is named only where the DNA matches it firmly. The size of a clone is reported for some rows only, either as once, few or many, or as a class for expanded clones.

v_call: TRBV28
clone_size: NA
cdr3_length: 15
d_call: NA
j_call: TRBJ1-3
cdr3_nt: TGTGCCAGCAGTTTAACGGGGAGGCCTGGAAACACCATATATTTT
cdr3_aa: CASSLTGRPGNTIYF

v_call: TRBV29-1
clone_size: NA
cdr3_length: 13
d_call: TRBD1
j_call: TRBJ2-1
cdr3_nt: TGCAGCGTTGAGGACAGGGTTTTGGATGAGCAGTTCTTC
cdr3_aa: CSVEDRVLDEQFF

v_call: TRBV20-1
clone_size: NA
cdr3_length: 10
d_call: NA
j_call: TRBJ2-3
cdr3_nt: TGCAGTGCTAGTGGACCTACGCAGTATTTT
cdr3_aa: CSASGPTQYF

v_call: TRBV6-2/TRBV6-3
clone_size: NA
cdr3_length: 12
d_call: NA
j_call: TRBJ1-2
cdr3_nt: TGTGCCAGCAGCTTCCTCGGGAGTGGCTACACCTTC
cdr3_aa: CASSFLGSGYTF

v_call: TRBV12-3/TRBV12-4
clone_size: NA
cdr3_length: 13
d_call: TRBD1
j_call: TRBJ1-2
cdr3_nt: TGTGCCAGCAGAATGGGACAGGGCTATGGCTACACCTTC
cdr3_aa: CASRMGQGYGYTF

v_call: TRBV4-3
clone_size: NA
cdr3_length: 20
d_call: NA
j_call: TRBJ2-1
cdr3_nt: TGCGCCAGCAGCCAAGAAACCGGGACCGGGACCTTCAGCTCCTACAATGAGCAGTTCTTC
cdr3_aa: CASSQETGTGTFSSYNEQFF

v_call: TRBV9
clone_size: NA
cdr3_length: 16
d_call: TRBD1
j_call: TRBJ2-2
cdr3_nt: TGTGCCAGCAGCGCTAGACAGGGAAGGAACACCGGGGAGCTGTTTTTT
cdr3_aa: CASSARQGRNTGELFF

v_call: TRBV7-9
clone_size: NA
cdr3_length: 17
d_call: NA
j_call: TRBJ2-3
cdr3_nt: TGTGCCAGCAGCTTAGCGCTAGGAGCGGTCCGCACAGATACGCAGTATTTT
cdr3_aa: CASSLALGAVRTDTQYF

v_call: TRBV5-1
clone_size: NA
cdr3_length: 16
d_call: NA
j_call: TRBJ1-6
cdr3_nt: TGCGCCAGCAGCTCCACGGGCCGTACGGGGGGTTCACCCCTCCACTTT
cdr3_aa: CASSSTGRTGGSPLHF

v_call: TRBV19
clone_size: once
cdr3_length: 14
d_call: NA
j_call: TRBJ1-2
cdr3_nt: TGTGCCAGTAGTATAGATCTATTTGGGACCCCGGACACCTTC
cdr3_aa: CASSIDLFGTPDTF

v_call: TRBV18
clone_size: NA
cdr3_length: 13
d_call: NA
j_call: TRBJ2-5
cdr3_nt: TGTGCCAGCTCACCACTATCTACGGAGACCCAGTACTTC
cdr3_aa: CASSPLSTETQYF

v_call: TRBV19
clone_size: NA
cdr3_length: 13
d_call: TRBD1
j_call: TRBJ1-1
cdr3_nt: TGTGCCAGTAGTATCGCACAGGGGAGTGAAGCTTTCTTT
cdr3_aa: CASSIAQGSEAFF

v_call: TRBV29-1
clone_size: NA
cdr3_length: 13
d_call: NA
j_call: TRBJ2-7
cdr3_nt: TGCAGCGTTGAGCCCCCAGGAAGGTACGAGCAGTACTTC
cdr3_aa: CSVEPPGRYEQYF

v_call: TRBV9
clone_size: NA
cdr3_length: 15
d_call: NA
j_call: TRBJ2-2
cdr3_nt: TGTGCCAGCAGCGTCGGGACATCGAACACCGGGGAGCTGTTTTTT
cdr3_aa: CASSVGTSNTGELFF

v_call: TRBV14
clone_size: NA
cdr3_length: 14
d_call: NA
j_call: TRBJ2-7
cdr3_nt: TGTGCCAGCAGCCAAGACACGGCCTCCTACGAGCAGTACTTC
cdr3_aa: CASSQDTASYEQYF

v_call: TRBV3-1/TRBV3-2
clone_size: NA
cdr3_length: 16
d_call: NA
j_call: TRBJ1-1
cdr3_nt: TGTGCCAGCAGCCCCGAGCATAGGACGAGGAACACTGAAGCTTTCTTT
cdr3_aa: CASSPEHRTRNTEAFF

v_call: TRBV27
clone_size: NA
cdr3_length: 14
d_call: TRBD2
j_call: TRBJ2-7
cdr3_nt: TGTGCCAGCGCAATTATCAGACTAGCTGGAGAGCAGTACTTC
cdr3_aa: CASAIIRLAGEQYF

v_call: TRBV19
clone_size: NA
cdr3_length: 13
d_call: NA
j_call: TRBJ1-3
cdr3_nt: TGTGCCAGTAGTATGGCAGATGGAAACACCATATATTTT
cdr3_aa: CASSMADGNTIYF

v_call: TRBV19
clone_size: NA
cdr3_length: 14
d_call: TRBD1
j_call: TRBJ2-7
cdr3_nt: TGTGCCAGTAGTATCGGCTGGACAGGGTACGAGCAGTACTTC
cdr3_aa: CASSIGWTGYEQYF

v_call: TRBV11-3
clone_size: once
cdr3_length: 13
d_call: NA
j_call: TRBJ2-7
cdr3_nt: TGTGCCAGCAGCTTAGATCTTAGGGGCGAGCAGTACTTC
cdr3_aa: CASSLDLRGEQYF

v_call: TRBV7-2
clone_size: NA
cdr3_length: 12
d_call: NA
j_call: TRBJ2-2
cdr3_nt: TGTGCCAGCAGCACTTATACCGGGGAGCTGTTTTTT
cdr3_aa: CASSTYTGELFF

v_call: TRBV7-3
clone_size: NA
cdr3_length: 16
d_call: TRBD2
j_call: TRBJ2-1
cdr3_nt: TGTGCCAGCAGCCCGACTAGCGCGAGCTCCTACAATGAGCAGTTCTTC
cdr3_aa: CASSPTSASSYNEQFF

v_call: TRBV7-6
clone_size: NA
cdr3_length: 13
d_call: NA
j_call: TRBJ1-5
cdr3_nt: TGTGCCAGCAGCCTAAGGACAGATCAGCCCCAGCATTTT
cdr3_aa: CASSLRTDQPQHF

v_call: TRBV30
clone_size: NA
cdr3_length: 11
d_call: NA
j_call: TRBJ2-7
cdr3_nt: TGTGCCTGGAGTGAAGGGCCCGAGCAGTACTTC
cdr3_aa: CAWSEGPEQYF

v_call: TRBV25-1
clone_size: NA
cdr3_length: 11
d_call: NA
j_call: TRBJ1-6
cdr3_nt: TGTGCCAGCAGTGAGTCTTGGGTCCTCCACTTT
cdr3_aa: CASSESWVLHF

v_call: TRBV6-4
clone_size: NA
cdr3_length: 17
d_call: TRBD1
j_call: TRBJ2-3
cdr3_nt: TGTGCCAGCAGTGACCTGACAGGGCCCGTTAACACAGATACGCAGTATTTT
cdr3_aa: CASSDLTGPVNTDTQYF

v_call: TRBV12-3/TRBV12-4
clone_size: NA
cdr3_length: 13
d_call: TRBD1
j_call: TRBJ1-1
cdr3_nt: TGTGCCAGCAGCAGACAGGGCTACACTGAAGCTTTCTTT
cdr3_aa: CASSRQGYTEAFF

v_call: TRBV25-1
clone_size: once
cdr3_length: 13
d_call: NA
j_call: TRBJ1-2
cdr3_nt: TGTGCCAGCAGTCTAGGAGGGCTCTATGGCTACACCTTC
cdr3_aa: CASSLGGLYGYTF

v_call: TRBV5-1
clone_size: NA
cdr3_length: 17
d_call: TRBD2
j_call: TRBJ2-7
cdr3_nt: TGCGCCAGCAGCCCCAAGACTAGCGGGAGGGCTGACTACGAGCAGTACTTC
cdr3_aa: CASSPKTSGRADYEQYF

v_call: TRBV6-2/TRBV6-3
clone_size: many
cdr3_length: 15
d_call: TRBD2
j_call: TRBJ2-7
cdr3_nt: TGTGCCAGCAGTTACTTCGGACTAGCGGCCTACGAGCAGTACTTC
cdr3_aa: CASSYFGLAAYEQYF

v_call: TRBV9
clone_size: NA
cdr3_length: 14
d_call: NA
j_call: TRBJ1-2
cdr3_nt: TGTGCCAGCAGCGTAGTAACAGGGCAGGGTGGCTACACCTTC
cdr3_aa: CASSVVTGQGGYTF

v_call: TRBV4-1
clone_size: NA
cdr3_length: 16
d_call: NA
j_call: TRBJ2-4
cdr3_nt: TGCGCCAGCAGCCAAGAGAGGTTGGGACGAAGCAACATTCAGTACTTC
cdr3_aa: CASSQERLGRSNIQYF

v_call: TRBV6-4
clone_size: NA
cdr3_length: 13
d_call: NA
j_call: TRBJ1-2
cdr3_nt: TGTGCCAGCAGTGACCAGGCAGGGCAAGGCTACACCTTC
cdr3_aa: CASSDQAGQGYTF

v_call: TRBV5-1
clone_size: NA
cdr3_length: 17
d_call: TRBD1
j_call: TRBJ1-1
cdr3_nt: TGCGCCAGCAGCTTCGACCGCCCGACAGGGTGGAACACTGAAGCTTTCTTT
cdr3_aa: CASSFDRPTGWNTEAFF

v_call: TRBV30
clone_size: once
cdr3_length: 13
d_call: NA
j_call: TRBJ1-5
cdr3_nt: TGTGCCTGGAGTTACGGGGAGAATCAGCCCCAGCATTTT
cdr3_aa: CAWSYGENQPQHF